The 3 T cell receptor beta chains given below trace back to one sample, sequenced in a study of T cells after yellow fever vaccination. A single record per CDR3 protein comes from TCRdb applying MiXCR to the 5' RACE reads. The top ten clones hold around 23% of a sample with hundreds of thousands of distinct CDR3 sequences, approximately 4% of them seen once. The material sequenced was PBMCs, taken 5 days after the yellow fever booster vaccination. The receptors stem from a man younger than 30 who received the YFV17D yellow fever vaccine.

The gene calls are TRBV11-2 and TRBJ2-1; possible D gene TRBD2, 5 bases. Germline V gene data show CDR1 as SGHAT and CDR2 as FQNNGV. V gave up 5 bases and J gave up 10 bases, with 18 bases separating them. The CDR3 totals 14 residues. This CDR3 is CASSPVGETGEQFF. In DNA, the CDR3 is TGTGCCAGCAGCCCGGTTGGGGAGACGGGCGAGCAGTTCTTC. Full variable domain (remainder filled in from reference TRBV11-2 and TRBJ2-1): EAGVAQSPRYKIIEKRQSVAFWCNPISGHATLYWYQQILGQGPKLLIQFQNNGVVDDSQLPKDRFSAERLKGVDSTLKIQPAKLEDSAVYLCASSPVGETGEQFFGPGTRLTVL.

Ten or more counts support this clonotype. This chain joins TRBV7-6 and TRBJ1-6; D may be TRBD1 (5 bases). The CDR3 contains 14 residues. Germline-derived CDR1 and CDR2 are SGHVS and FNYEAQ. The V and J ends lost 2 bases and 7 bases respectively, with 9 bases between them. CDR3 coding DNA: TGTGCCAGCAGCTTAATAGGGGCGAATTCACCCCTCCACTTT. Protein: CASSLIGANSPLHF.

The J gene is TRBJ2-5, the V gene TRBV5-1; 8 bases fit TRBD2. The trim removed 0 bases at V and 5 bases at J, leaving 9 bases unmatched. The CDR3 has 16 residues. Germline-derived CDR1 and CDR2 are SGHRS and YFSETQ. The CDR3 nucleotides read TGCGCCAGCAGCTTGGCTCCGGGACTAGAATCCGAGACCCAGTACTTC. This translates into CASSLAPGLESETQYF.